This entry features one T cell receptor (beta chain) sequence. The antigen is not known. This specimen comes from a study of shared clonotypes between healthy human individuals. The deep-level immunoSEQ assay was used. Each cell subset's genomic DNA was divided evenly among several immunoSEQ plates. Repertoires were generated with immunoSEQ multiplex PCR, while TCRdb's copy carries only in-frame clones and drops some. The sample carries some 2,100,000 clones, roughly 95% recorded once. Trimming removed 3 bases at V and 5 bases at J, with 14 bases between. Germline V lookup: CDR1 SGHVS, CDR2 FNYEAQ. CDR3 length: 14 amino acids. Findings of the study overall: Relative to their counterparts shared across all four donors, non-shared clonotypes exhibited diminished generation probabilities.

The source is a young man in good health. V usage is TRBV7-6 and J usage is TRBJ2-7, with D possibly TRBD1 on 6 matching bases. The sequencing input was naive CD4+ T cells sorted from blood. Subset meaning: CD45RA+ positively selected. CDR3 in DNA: TGTGCCAGCAGCTTCGGGGACACGGGCCACGAGCAGTACTTC. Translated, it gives CASSFGDTGHEQYF.